The 27 T cell receptor beta chains given below trace back to one sample, sequenced in a study of blood T cell repertoires in COVID-19. Profiled with immunoSEQ multiplex PCR; TCRdb holds only in-frame clones, not every one. In the table there are about 59,000 clones, about 72% of which are singletons. The sample consisted of peripheral blood. The receptor set was obtained from a man of 80 years or more with acute or convalescent COVID-19.

In DNA, the CDR3 is TGTGCCAGCAGCCAAGAAAACAGAAATTCACCCCTCCACTTT. It codes for CASSQENRNSPLHF. The rearrangement joins TRBV14 to TRBJ1-6; the D is unclear. V was pared by 0 bases and J by 7 bases, with 7 bases between. Germline assignment: CDR1 SGHDN and CDR2 FVKESK. This CDR3 spans 14 amino acids.

CDR3 sequence (DNA): TGTGCCAGCAGCTTGCCAGGCAATCAGCCCCAGCATTTT. Its protein is CASSLPGNQPQHF. This chain joins TRBV7-2 and TRBJ1-5; the D is unclear. Germline CDR1 is SGHTA and CDR2 is FQGNSA. V was pared by 3 bases and J by 2 bases, with 5 bases between. The CDR3 is made up of 13 amino acids.

The chain combines TRBV6-1 with TRBJ2-3; 12 bases line up with TRBD1. Trimming at V came to 3 bases and at J to 3 bases, leaving 13 bases not matched to a gene. This CDR3 has 19 residues. CDR1 and CDR2 (germline): MNHNS, SASEGT. The CDR3 is CASSDNRDRGRRLTDTQYF. Written as DNA, the CDR3 is TGTGCCAGCAGTGACAACCGGGACAGGGGGCGGAGGCTAACAGATACGCAGTATTTT.

The chain is built from TRBV2 and TRBJ2-5, with 7 bases identical to TRBD1. CDR1 is SNHLY, CDR2 FYNNEI, per germline. V lost 4 bases, J lost 3 bases, and 2 bases stayed unmatched. This CDR3 spans 13 amino acids. This chain's CDR3 is CASSATGKETQYF. As DNA, the CDR3 is TGTGCCAGCAGTGCGACAGGGAAAGAGACCCAGTACTTC. Filled out from reference TRBV2 and TRBJ2-5, the complete variable domain reads EPEVTQTPSHQVTQMGQEVILRCVPISNHLYFYWYRQILGQKVEFLVSFYNNEISEKSEIFDDQFSVERPDGSNFTLKIRSTKLEDSAMYFCASSATGKETQYFGPGTRLLVL.

V usage is TRBV4-1 and J usage is TRBJ1-2, with D perhaps matching TRBD1 (5 bases). V lost 0 bases and J 4 bases, leaving 12 bases between the germline ends. Germline-derived CDR1 and CDR2 are MGHRA and YSYEKL. The CDR3 sequence is 15 residues long. This CDR3 is CASSQDDAGLYGYTF. The CDR3 DNA is TGCGCCAGCAGCCAAGATGATGCAGGGCTCTATGGCTACACCTTC.

This clone was found once. V gene TRBV7-2 combines with J gene TRBJ2-1; D is perhaps TRBD1 (5 bases). Germline V gene data show CDR1 as SGHTA and CDR2 as FQGNSA. V was shortened by 2 bases and J by 8 bases, with 7 bases between the two germline ends. The CDR3 extends over 12 amino acids. The CDR3 loop reads CASSLRGYEQFF. The DNA of the CDR3 is TGTGCCAGCAGCTTAAGGGGCTATGAGCAGTTCTTC. The full variable domain, with the rest looked up from reference TRBV7-2 and TRBJ2-1, is GAGVSQSPSNKVTEKGKDVELRCDPISGHTALYWYRQSLGQGLEFLIYFQGNSAPDKSGLPSDRFSAERTGGSVSTLTIQRTQQEDSAVYLCASSLRGYEQFFGPGTRLTVL.

J is TRBJ1-5 and V is TRBV5-6, with 10 bases that match TRBD1. CDR1 SGHDT and CDR2 YYEEEE come from the germline V gene. J gave up 6 bases and V 4 bases, and 10 bases lay outside the gene matches. The CDR3 totals 16 residues. The DNA of the CDR3 is TGTGCCAGCAGCCAAATGACAGGGGGCGCAGCTCAGCCCCAGCATTTT. Translated, it gives CASSQMTGGAAQPQHF.

The chain has TRBV30 and TRBJ2-1, with a tentative D call TRBD2 (6 bases). The CDR3 loop spans 15 amino acids. V lost 2 bases and J lost 0, with 11 bases in between. The germline gives CDR1 GTSNPN, CDR2 SVGIG (reference sequence). For the CDR3, the DNA is TGTGCCTGGAGTTTAGCGGAAATCTCCTACAATGAGCAGTTCTTC. Translation: CAWSLAEISYNEQFF.

This clone turned up a few times. The chain recombines TRBV13 with TRBJ1-2; D perhaps matches TRBD1 (5 bases). Trimming removed 5 bases at V and 3 bases at J, with 16 bases between. This CDR3 contains 15 residues. The germline gives CDR1 PRHDT, CDR2 FYEKMQ (reference sequence). The CDR3 sequence is CASSAAGEYDYGYTF. The DNA of the CDR3 is TGTGCCAGCAGCGCCGCGGGGGAGTATGACTATGGCTACACCTTC.

CDR3 DNA sequence: TGTGCCAGCAGTTTAGGGACTAGCGGGAGATCCCACGAGCAGTACTTC. Protein: CASSLGTSGRSHEQYF. The chain employs TRBV28 and TRBJ2-7; 14 bases fit TRBD2. CDR3 length: 16 residues. Germline CDR1 and CDR2: MDHEN and SYDVKM. J was trimmed by 5 bases and V by 2 bases; bases with no gene match: 5.

V usage is TRBV6-5 and J usage is TRBJ1-1; TRBD1 is a possible D gene (6 bases). Trimming took 7 bases from V and 0 from J, leaving 12 bases between them. This CDR3 comprises 14 residues. Germline V CDR1 and CDR2: MNHEY, SVGAGI. This CDR3 is CASNREGMNTEAFF. The CDR3 nucleotides are TGTGCCAGCAACAGGGAGGGGATGAACACTGAAGCTTTCTTT.

J is TRBJ2-7 and V is TRBV27; TRBD1 agrees at 7 bases. Per the germline V gene, CDR1 is MNHEY and CDR2 is SMNVEV (reference sequence). CDR3 size: 11 residues. Losses at the gene ends were 6 bases for V and 9 bases for J; bases not matched to a gene: 5. DNA of the CDR3: TGTGCCAGCAGCAGCCGGGACAGGCAGTACTTC. Residues: CASSSRDRQYF.

The CDR3 DNA is TGCGCCAGCAACCAATTGGCGGGCACCGGGGAGCTGTTTTTT. It translates to CASNQLAGTGELFF. This chain joins TRBV5-1 and TRBJ2-2; a possible D gene is TRBD2 (5 bases). Trimming pared 6 bases from V and 4 bases from J, leaving 13 bases between. The CDR3 is made up of 14 amino acids. The germline CDR1 and CDR2 sequences are SGHRS and YFSETQ.

The chain combines TRBV6-2 or TRBV6-3 with TRBJ2-1; 10 bases fit TRBD2. From germline, CDR1 is MNHEY and CDR2 SVGEGT. CDR3 length: 16 residues. J gave up 7 bases and V 2 bases, and 8 bases lay outside the gene matches. The CDR3 DNA follows: TGTGCCAGCAGTTACCCTCCCACTAGCGGGAAGAATGAGCAGTTCTTC. Translating it yields CASSYPPTSGKNEQFF.

The V call is TRBV5-1, the J call TRBJ2-1; D not resolved. Trimming took off 0 bases at V and 13 bases at J, with 14 bases between the two ends. Per germline, CDR1 SGHRS and CDR2 YFSETQ. This CDR3 has 13 residues. CDR3 sequence (DNA): TGCGCCAGCAGCTTGGCCGGTCGCTCAAGCCAGTTCTTC. Its translation: CASSLAGRSSQFF.

The chain carries TRBV3-1 (or the pseudogene TRBV3-2) and TRBJ2-1; 9 nucleotides agree with TRBD2. Germline CDR1 LGHDT, CDR2 YNNKEL (reference sequence). The CDR3 extends over 16 amino acids. V shed 3 bases and J 9 bases; nucleotides not matched to a gene: 12. This chain's CDR3 is CASSHGGASGTTEQFF. The CDR3 DNA is TGTGCCAGCAGCCATGGCGGGGCTAGCGGGACGACTGAGCAGTTCTTC.

V and J are TRBV2 and TRBJ2-3, with 15 bases fitting TRBD2. With 8 bases clipped from V and 3 bases from J, the junction kept 6 bases outside the gene matches. This CDR3 has 16 residues. Per germline, CDR1 SNHLY and CDR2 FYNNEI. The CDR3 is CASSGLAGGRTDTQYF. The CDR3 coding sequence is TGTGCCAGCTCCGGACTAGCGGGAGGGCGGACAGATACGCAGTATTTT.

CDR3 sequence (DNA): TGTGCCAGCAGGTTGGGACAGTATAATTCACCCCTCCACTTT. Translation: CASRLGQYNSPLHF. V gene TRBV11-2 combines with J gene TRBJ1-6; 7 positions agree with TRBD1. J gave up 4 bases and V 6 bases, and 3 bases lay outside the gene matches. Germline V gives CDR1 SGHAT, CDR2 FQNNGV. The CDR3 has 14 amino acids.

This clone was counted only a few times. This chain links TRBV15 with TRBJ1-2; TRBD1 might be the D (6 bases). V was clipped by 0 bases and J by 4 bases, with 12 bases between them. The CDR3 length is 15 residues. Germline CDR1 and CDR2: LNHNV and YYDKDF (reference sequence). Written as DNA, the CDR3 is TGTGCCACCAGCAGAGATACGCAGGGGAGCTATGGCTACACCTTC. It encodes CATSRDTQGSYGYTF.

This chain joins TRBV3-1 (or the pseudogene TRBV3-2) and TRBJ1-2; TRBD1 might be the D (5 bases). The CDR3 spans 16 residues. Germline V CDR1 and CDR2: LGHDT, YNNKEL (reference sequence). With 0 bases removed from V and 2 bases from J, the gap between germline ends came to 13 bases. The CDR3 DNA is TGTGCCAGCAGCCAAGAGCGGGGGAAAGGGAACTATGGCTACACCTTC. This encodes CASSQERGKGNYGYTF.

The chain is built from TRBV19 and TRBJ1-1; a weak D match, TRBD1 (5 bases). Trimming removed 2 bases at V and 0 bases at J, with 10 bases between. CDR3 size: 15 residues. In germline, CDR1 is LNHDA, CDR2 SQIVND (reference sequence). This CDR3 is CASSISGGVNTEAFF. The CDR3 nucleotides read TGTGCCAGTAGTATATCCGGGGGAGTGAACACTGAAGCTTTCTTT.

This chain connects TRBV3-1 (or the pseudogene TRBV3-2) to TRBJ2-2; D not certain. The V and J ends lost 0 bases and 5 bases respectively, with 16 bases between them. CDR3 length: 17 residues. Germline CDR1 reads LGHDT; CDR2 reads YNNKEL (reference sequence). The CDR3 DNA sequence: TGTGCCAGCAGCCAAGATTCTAGGCAGTCTAGGACCGGGGAGCTGTTTTTT. It is translated as CASSQDSRQSRTGELFF.

V usage is TRBV6-1 and J usage is TRBJ2-1; weak D call: TRBD1 (5 bases). Germline values: CDR1 MNHNS, CDR2 SASEGT. Deletions cut 2 bases from V and 6 bases from J, with 5 bases between. There are 12 residues in the CDR3. CDR3 loop: CASSEQGNEQFF. Here the CDR3 DNA reads TGTGCCAGCAGTGAACAGGGCAATGAGCAGTTCTTC.

V and J are TRBV6-2 or TRBV6-3 and TRBJ2-6; D possibly corresponds to TRBD2 (6 bases). The CDR3 loop spans 18 amino acids. Germline V CDR1 and CDR2: MNHEY, SVGEGT. Trimming pared 1 base from V and 0 bases from J, leaving 13 bases between. The CDR3 reads CASSYFGSGSSGANVLTF. The CDR3 nucleotides read TGTGCCAGCAGTTACTTTGGTAGCGGAAGCTCTGGGGCCAACGTCCTGACTTTC.

This clone was picked up one time. The chain recombines TRBV6-6 with TRBJ1-3; TRBD1 is a possible D gene (6 bases). The germline CDR1 and CDR2 sequences are MNHNY and SVGAGI (reference sequence). The CDR3 is 13 amino acids. V lost 6 bases and J 4 bases, leaving 10 bases between the germline ends. The chain's CDR3 is CASRTGSGNTIYF. CDR3 in DNA: TGTGCCAGCAGAACAGGGTCGGGAAACACCATATATTTT.

The chain carries TRBV2 and TRBJ2-1, with D uncertain. CDR3 size: 13 residues. CDR1 and CDR2 from the germline V gene are SNHLY and FYNNEI. Trimming took off 2 bases at V and 3 bases at J, with 5 bases between the two ends. Here the CDR3 reads CASSEPSYNEQFF. The CDR3, as DNA: TGTGCCAGCAGTGAACCTAGCTACAATGAGCAGTTCTTC.

V gene TRBV24-1 combines with J gene TRBJ2-5; 11 bases match TRBD1. The germline CDR1 and CDR2 sequences are KGHDR and SFDVKD. CDR3 length equals 15 residues. Losses at the gene ends were 9 bases for V and 0 bases for J; bases not matched to a gene: 5. DNA of the CDR3: TGTGCCACCGGGGGACAGGGGGTGTACCAAGAGACCCAGTACTTC. Protein sequence: CATGGQGVYQETQYF.